What follows are 24 T cell receptor beta chains derived from one specimen sequenced in a study of control samples from healthy donors and cancer patients. Sequencing used immunoSEQ multiplex PCR; TCRdb keeps in-frame clones, though not all of them. This table holds roughly 400,000 clones, 80% to 95% found once. The specimen sequenced was PBMCs. Receptors originate from a man aged 40-55 years with head and neck cancer.

The table lists this clone with a few counts. The rearrangement uses TRBV4-1 and TRBJ1-1; D might be TRBD1 (6 bases). The V gene's germline CDR1 is MGHRA and CDR2 YSYEKL. V lost 2 bases, J lost 4 bases, and 14 bases lay in between. The CDR3 is 15 residues long. The CDR3 region has the DNA TGCGCCAGCAGCCAATTATCACCGGGGGCCACTGAAGCTTTCTTT. This translates into CASSQLSPGATEAFF.

This rearrangement joins TRBV11-2 to TRBJ1-1, with a tentative D call TRBD1 (6 bases). The CDR3 has 14 residues. Germline V lookup: CDR1 SGHAT, CDR2 FQNNGV. The germline V and J ends were trimmed by 8 bases and 8 bases, with 21 bases remaining between them. Written as DNA, the CDR3 is TGTGCCAGCCTTCGACAGGTGGCCTCGGCGGAAGCTTTCTTT. Its protein product is CASLRQVASAEAFF.

The chain links TRBV6-5 to TRBJ2-1, with 14 bases matching TRBD2. The germline V gene has CDR1 MNHEY and CDR2 SVGAGI. V trimming: 7 bases; J trimming: 6 bases; junction bases outside the gene matches: 5. The CDR3 sequence is 15 residues long. The CDR3 loop reads CASTSGLAGVNEQFF. For the CDR3, the DNA is TGTGCCAGCACCTCGGGACTAGCGGGGGTCAATGAGCAGTTCTTC.

In its sample, this clone was seen a few times. V gene TRBV6-2 or TRBV6-3 combines with J gene TRBJ2-7; weak D call: TRBD1 (5 bases). Germline V gene lookup returns CDR1 MNHEY and CDR2 SVGEGT. V was pared by 2 bases and J by 6 bases, with 14 bases between. The length of the CDR3 is 14 residues. The CDR3 region is CASSYQQGPSEQYF. For the CDR3, the DNA is TGTGCCAGCAGTTACCAGCAGGGCCCATCCGAGCAGTACTTC.

This chain links TRBV7-6 with TRBJ1-1; D is undetermined. V was clipped by 8 bases and J by 1 base, with 20 bases between them. Germline V gives CDR1 SGHVS, CDR2 FNYEAQ. CDR3 length: 16 amino acids. The CDR3 sequence: CASAPNPGGANTEAFF. The CDR3 nucleotides read TGTGCCAGCGCGCCTAATCCGGGAGGCGCGAACACTGAAGCTTTCTTT.

The genes are TRBV29-1 and TRBJ2-7; D is ambiguous. V lost 5 bases and J 0 bases, leaving 5 bases between the germline ends. The CDR3 totals 11 residues. Germline values: CDR1 SQVTM, CDR2 ANQGSEA. The CDR3 loop reads CSVLSSYEQYF. CDR3 DNA: TGCAGCGTTCTCAGCTCCTACGAGCAGTACTTC.

This clone was observed a handful of times. The chain employs TRBV20-1 and TRBJ1-3; D is unclear. Trimming took 5 bases from V and 4 from J, leaving 6 bases between them. CDR3 length equals 11 residues. CDR1 is DFQATT and CDR2 is SNEGSKA in the germline V gene (reference sequence). CDR3 protein: CSAVAGNTIYF. Here the CDR3 DNA reads TGCAGTGCTGTCGCCGGAAACACCATATATTTT.

This rearrangement joins TRBV5-6 to TRBJ1-4; D is ambiguous. V was shortened by 0 bases and J by 12 bases, with 6 bases between the two germline ends. Per germline, CDR1 SGHDT and CDR2 YYEEEE. The CDR3 has 11 amino acids. CDR3 sequence reads: CASSLGAQLFF. For the CDR3, the DNA is TGTGCCAGCAGCTTGGGGGCACAACTGTTTTTT.

The chain uses TRBV10-2 and TRBJ2-5; the D gene is possibly TRBD1 (6 bases). This CDR3 spans 13 amino acids. V gave up 5 bases and J gave up 1 base, with 8 bases separating them. Germline V gene sequence: CDR1 WSHSY, CDR2 SAAADI. DNA for the CDR3: TGCGCCAGCAGTAAACAGGGCCAAGAGACCCAGTACTTC. Amino acid sequence: CASSKQGQETQYF.

The sample holds one count of this clone. This chain uses TRBV4-1 with TRBJ2-7, with D possibly being TRBD2 (5 bases). Trimming took 7 bases from V and 0 from J, leaving 13 bases between them. This CDR3 spans 14 amino acids. From germline, CDR1 is MGHRA and CDR2 YSYEKL. CDR3 protein: CASTATRGSYEQYF. Here the CDR3 DNA reads TGCGCCAGCACGGCAACCCGGGGCTCCTACGAGCAGTACTTC.

The genes are TRBV10-2 and TRBJ2-7; no definite D call. Germline assignment: CDR1 WSHSY and CDR2 SAAADI. V lost 6 bases, J lost 4 bases, and 13 bases lay in between. The CDR3 has 13 amino acids. The CDR3 loop is CASRGRESYEQYF. The CDR3 nucleotides are TGCGCCAGCAGGGGAAGGGAAAGTTACGAGCAGTACTTC.

The chain combines TRBV3-1 (or the pseudogene TRBV3-2) with TRBJ1-2, with D hard to call. Germline V gene data show CDR1 as LGHDT and CDR2 as YNNKEL (reference sequence). Trimming took off 4 bases at V and 7 bases at J, with 10 bases between the two ends. The CDR3 is 12 amino acids. DNA of the CDR3: TGTGCCAGCAGCCCGGGAGAGGGTGGCTACACCTTC. Its translation is CASSPGEGGYTF.

The chain links TRBV7-5 to TRBJ2-1. TRBV7-5 is a pseudogene segment. The CDR3 loop spans 12 amino acids. The chain's CDR3 is CARSLTVHEQFF. DNA for the CDR3: TGTGCCAGAAGCTTGACCGTCCATGAGCAGTTCTTC.

The gene calls are TRBV18 and TRBJ1-5, with 8 bases that match TRBD1. This CDR3 comprises 16 residues. The V and J ends lost 6 bases and 5 bases, in that order; junction bases with no gene match: 12. Germline-derived CDR1 and CDR2 are KGHSH and LQKENI. The CDR3 spells CASSHDRGHGDQPQHF. DNA for the CDR3: TGTGCCAGCTCGCATGACAGGGGACATGGCGATCAGCCCCAGCATTTT.

This chain joins TRBV28 and TRBJ1-4, with no clear D. This CDR3 has 12 residues. Trimming stripped 1 base from V and 7 bases from J, with 4 bases between. Germline V gene data show CDR1 as MDHEN and CDR2 as SYDVKM. The CDR3 loop reads CASSLYGEKLFF. CDR3 coding DNA: TGTGCCAGCAGTTTATATGGTGAAAAACTGTTTTTT. Based on the CDR3 plus reference TRBV28 and TRBJ1-4, the full variable domain is DVKVTQSSRYLVKRTGEKVFLECVQDMDHENMFWYRQDPGLGLRLIYFSYDVKMKEKGDIPEGYSVSREKKERFSLILESASTNQTSMYLCASSLYGEKLFFGSGTQLSVL.

J is TRBJ2-1 and V is TRBV30; D unresolved. V lost 0 bases, J lost 3 bases, and 12 bases lay in between. Germline CDR1 reads GTSNPN; CDR2 reads SVGIG (reference sequence). This CDR3 is built from 15 residues. The CDR3 bases are TGTGCCTGGAGTGTAGGGATCCCGTTCTACAATGAGCAGTTCTTC. Residues: CAWSVGIPFYNEQFF.

This sequence joins TRBV14 and TRBJ2-1; unclear D gene. The germline gives CDR1 SGHDN, CDR2 FVKESK. Trimming pared 4 bases from V and 9 bases from J, leaving 13 bases between. This CDR3 is built from 13 residues. The CDR3 nucleotides are TGTGCCAGCAGCCTCGGGTCGGTACCTGAGCAGTTCTTC. Encoded protein: CASSLGSVPEQFF. The whole variable domain, remainder taken from reference TRBV14 and TRBJ2-1, is EAGVTQFPSHSVIEKGQTVTLRCDPISGHDNLYWYRRVMGKEIKFLLHFVKESKQDESGMPNNRFLAERTGGTYSTLKVQPAELEDSGVYFCASSLGSVPEQFFGPGTRLTVL.

The rearrangement joins TRBV4-3 to TRBJ1-1; no clear D gene. This CDR3 spans 14 amino acids. Germline values: CDR1 LGHNA, CDR2 YSLEER. V lost 0 bases and J lost 3, with 8 bases in between. The CDR3 sequence is CASSQERADTEAFF. The CDR3, as DNA: TGCGCCAGCAGCCAAGAAAGAGCGGACACTGAAGCTTTCTTT.

This chain connects TRBV19 to TRBJ2-1, with TRBD2 matching 10 bases. The CDR3 length is 15 residues. The V segment lost 7 bases and the J segment 5 bases; nucleotides outside the gene matches: 8. Germline values: CDR1 LNHDA, CDR2 SQIVND (reference sequence). CDR3 amino acids: CASTWGLAGDNEQFF. The DNA for the CDR3 is TGTGCCAGTACCTGGGGGCTAGCGGGGGACAATGAGCAGTTCTTC.

This chain uses TRBV2 with TRBJ2-2; tentatively, D is TRBD1 (5 bases). Germline V gene lookup returns CDR1 SNHLY and CDR2 FYNNEI. Trimming stripped 4 bases from V and 0 bases from J, with 12 bases between. This CDR3 comprises 16 residues. The CDR3 region has the DNA TGTGCCAGCAGTGCAGCAGGGTTCGCGAACACCGGGGAGCTGTTTTTT. The encoded protein is CASSAAGFANTGELFF. Supplemented by reference TRBV2 and TRBJ2-2, the full variable domain reads EPEVTQTPSHQVTQMGQEVILRCVPISNHLYFYWYRQILGQKVEFLVSFYNNEISEKSEIFDDQFSVERPDGSNFTLKIRSTKLEDSAMYFCASSAAGFANTGELFFGEGSRLTVL.

The chain recombines TRBV19 with TRBJ1-6; D may be TRBD1 (5 bases). CDR3 size: 17 residues. Germline V CDR1 and CDR2: LNHDA, SQIVND (reference sequence). Trimming shortened V by 6 bases and J by 5 bases, and 20 bases separated the two germline ends. The CDR3 DNA reads as TGTGCCAGTAGCGCGGGGCCCAAAGGGCTCGATAATTCACCCCTCCACTTT. As protein: CASSAGPKGLDNSPLHF.

The CDR3 reads CASSPTDTDHEQYF. The CDR3 coding sequence is TGTGCCAGCAGTCCTACGGACACGGACCACGAGCAGTACTTC. This sequence joins TRBV6-9 and TRBJ2-7; perhaps TRBD1 as D (5 bases). Trimming shortened V by 5 bases and J by 5 bases, and 16 bases separated the two germline ends. The CDR3 has 14 residues. The V gene's germline CDR1 is MNHGY and CDR2 SVAAGI.

The chain has TRBV28 and TRBJ1-3; D unresolved. The germline CDR1 and CDR2 sequences are MDHEN and SYDVKM. Trimming stripped 6 bases from V and 0 bases from J, with 12 bases between. This CDR3 has 15 residues. CDR3 sequence (DNA): TGTGCCAGCAGCAGACTCACCTTCTCTGGAAACACCATATATTTT. It is translated as CASSRLTFSGNTIYF.

CDR3 sequence reads: CASSQSPIRDNRYIQYF. The CDR3 nucleotides are TGCGCCAGCAGTCAATCCCCGATCCGGGACAATAGATACATTCAGTACTTC. The chain couples TRBV23-1 to TRBJ2-4, with D possibly matching TRBD1 (6 bases). TRBV23-1 is an ORF for which the function is uncertain. The CDR3 is 17 residues long. Trimming took off 0 bases at V and 8 bases at J, with 20 bases between the two ends.